This T cell receptor (beta chain) stems from a study of cytomegalovirus exposure and HLA in healthy donors. Here immunoSEQ multiplex PCR was the method, and the copy in TCRdb shows in-frame clones only, minus some. The sample has roughly 100,000 clones; about 95% are singletons. Findings of the study overall: The classifier, whose performance was assessed in both the original and validation cohorts, reportedly diagnosed cytomegalovirus status with high specificity and sensitivity. A subsequent analysis found that TCR clusters from the first cohort also tended to co-occur in the 90 to 150 validation repertoires, with about 95% of cluster scores above 0. In vitro checks showed that a few CMV-associated chains really do target CMV antigens.

Regarding this clone: What it recognizes is unknown.

This clonotype originated in a young woman in good health and CMV-seronegative. The sequenced sample was PBMCs.

CDR3: CAIRVTSGSGYEQYF. The CDR3 coding sequence is TGTGCCATCAGAGTTACTAGCGGGAGCGGGTACGAGCAGTACTTC. The V call is TRBV10-3, the J call TRBJ2-7; TRBD2 agrees at 11 bases. Germline assignment: CDR1 ENHRY and CDR2 SYGVKD. J was trimmed by 4 bases and V by 6 bases; bases with no gene match: 8. The CDR3 consists of 15 residues.